These 31 T cell receptor beta chains came from one sample sequenced in a study of T-cell memory formation after mild COVID-19. Via MiXCR, TCRdb re-called the 5' RACE reads, giving one row per CDR3 protein. The sample lists roughly 340,000 distinct CDR3 sequences, roughly 20% occurring once. Sequencing was performed on PBMCs or a T cell subset sorted from them (not recorded which). All receptors derive from a man aged 18 to 35 who had mild COVID-19 (a few samples of this study predate the infection). Cell type and time point are not known.

The gene calls are TRBV5-1 and TRBJ2-1; D not certain. The CDR3 loop spans 15 amino acids. V lost 0 bases and J lost 9, with 16 bases in between. Germline lookup yields CDR1 SGHRS and CDR2 YFSETQ. CDR3: CASSLEGRSGSEQFF. CDR3 coding DNA: TGCGCCAGCAGCTTGGAAGGCAGGTCTGGCAGTGAGCAGTTCTTC.

The V call is TRBV7-6, the J call TRBJ2-6; either TRBD1 or TRBD2 may fit D (6 bases each). Per germline, CDR1 SGHVS and CDR2 FNYEAQ. This CDR3 has 16 residues. V was cut by 2 bases and J by 2 bases, with 10 bases left in between. In nucleotides, the CDR3 is TGTGCCAGCAGCTTATTGGGGGGCGCTGGGGCCAACGTCCTGACTTTC. Its translation is CASSLLGGAGANVLTF.

J is TRBJ2-7 and V is TRBV6-1; D may be TRBD1 (5 bases). The CDR3 runs to 12 residues. CDR1 and CDR2 (germline): MNHNS, SASEGT. V shed 2 bases and J shed 9 bases, with 11 bases lying between them. In nucleotides, the CDR3 is TGTGCCAGCAGTGAACAGGGCACCGGGCAGTACTTC. Translation gives CASSEQGTGQYF.

In its sample, this clonotype was seen a few times. The chain links TRBV7-8 to TRBJ2-2; D not certain. This CDR3 spans 16 amino acids. V was clipped by 3 bases and J by 1 base, with 12 bases between them. Per the germline V gene, CDR1 is SGHVS and CDR2 is FQNEAQ. CDR3 residues: CASSFVGRENTGELFF. The CDR3 DNA sequence: TGTGCCAGCAGCTTCGTAGGGCGCGAGAACACCGGGGAGCTGTTTTTT.

This clonotype was counted only a few times. The CDR3 is CASSEYVPDTQYF. The CDR3 coding sequence is TGTGCCAGCAGTGAATACGTTCCAGATACGCAGTATTTT. This sequence joins TRBV2 and TRBJ2-3, with D uncertain. Trimming took off 2 bases at V and 4 bases at J, with 7 bases between the two ends. Germline V lookup: CDR1 SNHLY, CDR2 FYNNEI. CDR3 length: 13 amino acids.

The chain has TRBV7-3 and TRBJ1-6, with D perhaps matching TRBD1 (6 bases). The ends were cut back, 1 base at V and 6 bases at J, with 13 bases in the middle. Germline lookup yields CDR1 SGHTA and CDR2 FQGTGA. This CDR3 has 16 residues. CDR3 nucleotides: TGTGCCAGCAGCTTAAACAGGGCGGGAGGTAATTCACCCCTCCACTTT. Protein sequence: CASSLNRAGGNSPLHF.

V is TRBV7-3 and J is TRBJ2-6; D call uncertain. This CDR3 has 15 residues. CDR1 and CDR2 (germline): SGHTA, FQGTGA. The V end was cut by 3 bases, the J end by 0 bases, with 6 bases between. CDR3 sequence: CASSFPISGANVLTF. The CDR3 DNA reads as TGTGCCAGCAGCTTTCCCATCTCTGGGGCCAACGTCCTGACTTTC.

This clonotype was detected a few times. This chain joins TRBV24-1 and TRBJ2-1, with a tentative D call TRBD1 (6 bases). Germline-derived CDR1 and CDR2 are KGHDR and SFDVKD. Trimming removed 12 bases at V and 8 bases at J, with 10 bases between. The CDR3 extends over 10 amino acids. The CDR3 region has the DNA TGTGCCCCTGGGGGCTATGAGCAGTTCTTC. Translating gives CAPGGYEQFF.

The chain links TRBV29-1 to TRBJ2-6, with D possibly being TRBD1 (5 bases). The ends were cut back, 6 bases at V and 0 bases at J, with 6 bases in the middle. Germline V CDR1 and CDR2: SQVTM, ANQGSEA. CDR3 length: 13 residues. The CDR3 sequence: CSVGVSGANVLTF. The CDR3 nucleotides are TGCAGCGTAGGGGTCTCTGGGGCCAACGTCCTGACTTTC.

The table lists this clonotype with many counts. V gene TRBV15 combines with J gene TRBJ1-5; no definite D call. V dropped 1 base and J dropped 5 bases, with 3 bases sitting between them. CDR3 size: 12 residues. Germline V gene lookup returns CDR1 LNHNV and CDR2 YYDKDF (reference sequence). CDR3: CATSRADQPQHF. DNA for the CDR3: TGTGCCACCAGCAGAGCAGATCAGCCCCAGCATTTT.

CDR3 sequence reads: CASSQESRTIYF. The CDR3 bases are TGCGCCAGCAGCCAAGAGTCTCGCACCATATATTTT. This rearrangement joins TRBV4-3 to TRBJ1-3; D unclear. Germline CDR1 is LGHNA and CDR2 is YSLEER. Trimming left V 0 bases short and J 9 bases short, with 6 bases between. The CDR3 length is 12 residues.

This clonotype was seen a few times. The chain employs TRBV18 and TRBJ2-3, with D perhaps matching TRBD1 or TRBD2 (5 bases each). The V end was cut by 6 bases, the J end by 0 bases, with 16 bases between. The CDR3 runs 16 residues. Germline V CDR1 and CDR2: KGHSH, LQKENI. The CDR3 is CASSGTGIQSTDTQYF. The CDR3 nucleotides read TGTGCCAGCTCGGGGACCGGGATCCAGAGCACAGATACGCAGTATTTT.

The chain links TRBV3-1 to TRBJ2-7, with a possible D match to TRBD1 (6 bases). In germline, CDR1 is LGHDT, CDR2 YNNKEL (reference sequence). This CDR3 is 20 amino acids long. Trimming shortened V by 1 base and J by 0 bases, and 25 bases separated the two germline ends. The CDR3 spells CASSQVYPDRAHLSSYEQYF. The CDR3 coding sequence is TGTGCCAGCAGCCAAGTCTATCCGGACAGAGCTCATTTAAGCTCCTACGAGCAGTACTTC.

The V gene is TRBV18, the J gene TRBJ1-5; 10 bases fit TRBD1. Germline V gene data show CDR1 as KGHSH and CDR2 as LQKENI. The V gene end was trimmed by 4 bases and the J gene end by 2 bases; junction bases not matched to a gene: 11. This CDR3 comprises 18 residues. This CDR3 is CASSRVYGQGGGNQPQHF. The CDR3 coding sequence is TGTGCCAGCTCACGGGTTTACGGACAGGGGGGTGGCAATCAGCCCCAGCATTTT. Variable domain in full (rest from reference TRBV18 and TRBJ1-5): NAGVMQNPRHLVRRRGQEARLRCSPMKGHSHVYWYRQLPEEGLKFMVYLQKENIIDESGMPKERFSAEFPKEGPSILRIQQVVRGDSAAYFCASSRVYGQGGGNQPQHFGDGTRLSIL.

This chain joins TRBV9 and TRBJ2-1; 7 nucleotides match TRBD2. CDR3 length: 15 amino acids. V dropped 3 bases and J dropped 6; count of bases not matched to a gene: 9. Germline CDR1 and CDR2: SGDLS and YYNGEE. The DNA for the CDR3 is TGTGCCAGCAGCGCGGGACTATCGGGGCTCAATGAGCAGTTCTTC. Protein product: CASSAGLSGLNEQFF.

This clonotype was recorded a few times. This chain joins TRBV7-2 and TRBJ2-7; 13 nucleotides agree with TRBD2. The junction had 2 bases not matched to a gene; V was cut back by 5 bases and J by 4 bases. Per germline, CDR1 SGHTA and CDR2 FQGNSA. CDR3 length: 14 residues. This chain's CDR3 is CASSRGLAGYEQYF. The CDR3 nucleotides are TGTGCCAGCAGCCGGGGACTAGCGGGGTACGAGCAGTACTTC.

The count of this clonotype is one. The genes are TRBV6-5 and TRBJ1-5; a possible D gene is TRBD1 (6 bases). CDR3 length: 15 residues. Germline V CDR1 and CDR2: MNHEY, SVGAGI. V was trimmed by 0 bases and J by 7 bases, leaving 13 bases between them. Here the CDR3 DNA reads TGTGCCAGCAGTTACTCCGGCAGGGGTGAGCAGCCCCAGCATTTT. Translated, it gives CASSYSGRGEQPQHF.

This clonotype was seen a few times. The chain uses TRBV7-2 and TRBJ1-4, with D tentatively TRBD1 (6 bases). Trimming stripped 6 bases from V and 0 bases from J, with 14 bases between. CDR3 length equals 16 residues. The V gene's germline CDR1 is SGHTA and CDR2 FQGNSA. DNA of the CDR3: TGTGCCAGCAGTTTCGGACAGCCTGCAACTAATGAAAAACTGTTTTTT. It is translated as CASSFGQPATNEKLFF.

V and J are TRBV25-1 and TRBJ1-1, with D uncertain. Per the germline V gene, CDR1 is MGHDK and CDR2 is SYGVNS. V was clipped by 2 bases and J by 10 bases, with 8 bases between them. The CDR3 covers 11 residues. Here the CDR3 reads CASSEQAVAFF. The CDR3 nucleotides are TGTGCCAGCAGTGAACAGGCTGTAGCTTTCTTT. The full variable domain, completed using reference TRBV25-1 and TRBJ1-1, is EADIYQTPRYLVIGTGKKITLECSQTMGHDKMYWYQQDPGMELHLIHYSYGVNSTEKGDLSSESTVSRIRTEHFPLTLESARPSHTSQYLCASSEQAVAFFGQGTRLTVV.

This clonotype was seen a handful of times. The chain joins TRBV6-2 or TRBV6-3 to TRBJ1-5; 8 nucleotides agree with TRBD1. CDR3 length: 15 amino acids. The J segment lost 3 bases and the V segment lost 5 bases, leaving 6 bases of the junction unmatched. Looked up from germline, CDR1 is MNHEY and CDR2 is SVGEGT. CDR3 DNA: TGTGCCAGCAGTCGTGGACAGGGACTCAATCAGCCCCAGCATTTT. It specifies CASSRGQGLNQPQHF.

This clonotype was observed a handful of times. The chain combines TRBV6-2 or TRBV6-3 with TRBJ1-1; tentative D call: TRBD1 (5 bases). Germline assignment: CDR1 MNHEY and CDR2 SVGEGT. V lost 6 bases and J lost 4, with 18 bases in between. The length of the CDR3 is 15 residues. The CDR3 region has the DNA TGTGCCAGCAGGACTTCCCGGGGTGGGGGCACTGAAGCTTTCTTT. As protein: CASRTSRGGGTEAFF.

This clonotype was counted a few times. The chain uses TRBV10-3 and TRBJ2-7; 9 bases are a match to TRBD2. CDR3 size: 13 residues. Germline V lookup: CDR1 ENHRY, CDR2 SYGVKD. V lost 8 bases and J lost 7; bases outside the gene matches: 9. This chain's CDR3 is CAIGALAGYEQYF. In DNA, the CDR3 is TGTGCCATCGGCGCGCTAGCGGGGTATGAGCAGTACTTC.

There are a few counts of this clonotype. The rearrangement links TRBV7-6 to TRBJ2-2; TRBD1 matches at 11 bases. The CDR3 is 16 amino acids. J lost 0 bases, V lost 5 bases, and 2 bases had no gene match. Germline assignment: CDR1 SGHVS and CDR2 FNYEAQ. The CDR3 loop is CASSPGQGANTGELFF. Written as DNA, the CDR3 is TGTGCCAGCAGCCCGGGACAGGGGGCGAACACCGGGGAGCTGTTTTTT.

This clonotype has a handful of counts. The V gene is TRBV12-3 or TRBV12-4, the J gene TRBJ2-7; D possibly matches TRBD1 or TRBD2 (5 bases each). The CDR3 covers 15 residues. Between the trimmed V and J ends, which lost 3 bases and 1 base, there was a span of 13 bases. In nucleotides, the CDR3 is TGTGCCAGCAGTTTGGGGGATGAGGGGTCCTACGAGCAGTACTTC. Translation: CASSLGDEGSYEQYF.

This chain uses TRBV4-3 with TRBJ1-1, with D possibly being TRBD1 (6 bases). The germline V gene has CDR1 LGHNA and CDR2 YSLEER. The CDR3 spans 15 residues. The germline V and J ends were trimmed by 0 bases and 1 base, with 9 bases remaining between them. The CDR3 protein is CASSQELGGNTEAFF. The CDR3 DNA reads TGCGCCAGCAGCCAAGAGTTAGGGGGGAACACTGAAGCTTTCTTT.

The chain is built from TRBV12-3 or TRBV12-4 and TRBJ2-5; TRBD2 is a possible D gene (5 bases). This CDR3 region has 15 residues. Trimming pared 3 bases from V and 5 bases from J, leaving 16 bases between. Here the CDR3 DNA reads TGTGCCAGCAGTTTTGGGTGGGCCGGGGAGGAGACCCAGTACTTC. This sequence encodes CASSFGWAGEETQYF.

Only a few counts were recorded for this clonotype. V gene TRBV6-5 combines with J gene TRBJ2-7; possibly TRBD1 for D (5 bases). In germline, CDR1 is MNHEY, CDR2 SVGAGI. The CDR3 has 15 amino acids. The V end lost 0 bases, the J end lost 4 bases, and 13 bases lay between the germline ends. CDR3 sequence reads: CASSYSIPPGYEQYF. The CDR3 nucleotides are TGTGCCAGCAGTTACTCGATCCCCCCAGGGTACGAGCAGTACTTC.

The J gene is TRBJ2-2, the V gene TRBV12-5; D possibly corresponds to TRBD2 (5 bases). This CDR3 is built from 12 residues. The germline V gene has CDR1 LGHNT and CDR2 FRNRAP. Trimming shortened V by 7 bases and J by 6 bases, and 9 bases separated the two germline ends. The CDR3 reads CASAIGAGELFF. The DNA for the CDR3 is TGTGCTAGTGCCATCGGGGCCGGGGAGCTGTTTTTT.

This clonotype occurred a few times. J is TRBJ1-1 and V is TRBV7-2; D is unresolved. Trimming pared 5 bases from V and 5 bases from J, leaving 15 bases between. Germline V gives CDR1 SGHTA, CDR2 FQGNSA. This CDR3 spans 14 amino acids. The DNA for the CDR3 is TGTGCCAGCAGCCCAGTGTCAGTCAGGACTGAAGCTTTCTTT. Protein product: CASSPVSVRTEAFF.

The genes are TRBV6-5 and TRBJ1-6; D gene unclear. This CDR3 comprises 20 residues. Between the trimmed V and J ends, which lost 2 bases and 2 bases, there was a span of 22 bases. The germline CDR1 and CDR2 sequences are MNHEY and SVGAGI. In nucleotides, the CDR3 is TGTGCCAGCAGTTACAATCCGGACGGCGGGCGATTCGCCTATAATTCACCCCTCCACTTT. Residues: CASSYNPDGGRFAYNSPLHF.

In this sample, this clonotype turned up many times. Here the CDR3 DNA reads TGCAGTGCTAGGACAGGCTATGGCTACACCTTC. This sequence encodes CSARTGYGYTF. The genes are TRBV20-1 and TRBJ1-2; D is possibly TRBD1 (6 bases). From germline, CDR1 is DFQATT and CDR2 SNEGSKA (reference sequence). The germline V and J ends were trimmed by 3 bases and 4 bases, with 6 bases remaining between them. The CDR3 is made up of 11 amino acids.